This TCR beta chain came from a study of blood T cells in healthy people across ages. Together with a sample-barcoded 5' primer, a J-beta primer mix was included in a second PCR lasting about 6 to 11 cycles. TCRdb re-called the 5' RACE reads with MiXCR, one entry per CDR3 protein. Of around 690,000 distinct CDR3 sequences listed, 58% are singletons. Trimming took 4 bases from V and 2 from J, leaving 7 bases between them. CDR3 size: 13 residues. Germline V gives CDR1 KGHDR, CDR2 SFDVKD. Donors ranged from about 6 to 90 years old and were healthy Caucasians in Russia. Every sample yielded at least 6.5 million isolated PBMCs. This clonotype came up a few times.

The specimen was blood. The receptor was derived from a man aged 55 to 70 in good health. The chain combines TRBV24-1 with TRBJ2-5; D is unclear. The CDR3 region is CATSENTQETQYF. CDR3 coding DNA: TGTGCCACCAGTGAGAACACTCAAGAGACCCAGTACTTC.